These 21 T cell receptor beta chains were all obtained from the same sample, sequenced in a study of T cell responses to AZD1222 COVID-19 vaccine. Only in-frame clones appear in the TCRdb table, and some are missing; sequencing was by immunoSEQ multiplex PCR. The sample consists of about 160,000 clones, approximately 94% of them appearing once. The starting material was peripheral blood, obtained 28 days after the second AZD1222 dose. Receptors originate from an adult who received the AZD1222 COVID-19 vaccine.

The J gene is TRBJ2-1, the V gene TRBV29-1; D possibly corresponds to TRBD2 (6 bases). The germline V gene encodes CDR1 SQVTM and CDR2 ANQGSEA. The CDR3 covers 12 residues. The V end lost 8 bases, the J end lost 4 bases, and 12 bases lay between the germline ends. The CDR3 bases are TGCAGCTCGAGCGGAGGGTACAATGAGCAGTTCTTC. Translating it yields CSSSGGYNEQFF.

V is TRBV3-1 (or the pseudogene TRBV3-2) and J is TRBJ2-1, with D possibly being TRBD1 (5 bases). V shed 4 bases and J shed 10 bases, with 17 bases lying between them. The CDR3 runs 14 residues. The germline CDR1 and CDR2 sequences are LGHDT and YNNKEL (reference sequence). Here the CDR3 DNA reads TGTGCCAGCAGCCGTACCTCCAGGGCGTCGGAGCAGTTCTTC. Protein product: CASSRTSRASEQFF.

This chain connects TRBV11-2 to TRBJ2-7; 7 bases match TRBD2. CDR3 length equals 12 residues. Germline loops: CDR1 SGHAT, CDR2 FQNNGV. CDR3 coding DNA: TGTGTCACCCAGCGGGGCCCCTACGAGCAGTACTTC. This gives the protein CVTQRGPYEQYF.

The chain links TRBV5-5 to TRBJ2-7; maybe TRBD1 (6 bases). The CDR3 contains 15 residues. CDR1 SGHKS and CDR2 YYEKEE come from the germline V gene (reference sequence). Trimming removed 3 bases at V and 3 bases at J, with 16 bases between. This chain's CDR3 is CASSSLDRNSYEQYF. The CDR3 nucleotides read TGTGCCAGCAGCTCACTGGACAGAAATAGCTACGAGCAGTACTTC. Supplemented by reference TRBV5-5 and TRBJ2-7, the full variable domain reads DAGVTQSPTHLIKTRGQQVTLRCSPISGHKSVSWYQQVLGQGPQFIFQYYEKEERGRGNFPDRFSARQFPNYSSELNVNALLLGDSALYLCASSSLDRNSYEQYFGPGTRLTVT.

V is TRBV5-4 and J is TRBJ1-1; D is uncertain. V gave up 6 bases and J gave up 5 bases, with 14 bases separating them. Germline V lookup: CDR1 SGHNT, CDR2 YYREEE (reference sequence). The CDR3 runs 13 residues. CDR3 bases: TGTGCCAGCAAAGTGGGAGGTTTGACTGAAGCTTTCTTT. Residues: CASKVGGLTEAFF.

V and J are TRBV5-8 and TRBJ1-1; 9 bases map to TRBD1. CDR1 SGHTS and CDR2 YDEGEE come from the germline V gene. The junction had 4 bases not matched to a gene; V was cut back by 4 bases and J by 0 bases. This CDR3 has 15 residues. The CDR3, as DNA: TGTGCCAGCAGCGAGCGGACAGGGGTGAACACTGAAGCTTTCTTT. Translating it yields CASSERTGVNTEAFF.

The chain couples TRBV6-1 to TRBJ2-7; 12 bases agree with TRBD2. Losses at the gene ends were 3 bases for V and 12 bases for J; bases not matched to a gene: 6. Looked up from germline, CDR1 is MNHNS and CDR2 is SASEGT. The CDR3 is 13 residues long. The CDR3 DNA reads TGTGCCAGCAGTGATCTAGCGGGAGGGCCTGGGTACTTC. This sequence encodes CASSDLAGGPGYF.

The chain uses TRBV28 and TRBJ1-1, with 7 bases aligning to TRBD1. The CDR3 loop spans 15 amino acids. Germline V CDR1 and CDR2: MDHEN, SYDVKM. The V segment lost 7 bases and the J segment 1 base; nucleotides outside the gene matches: 9. CDR3 region: CASMRGQVPNTEAFF. The CDR3 DNA reads TGTGCCAGCATGAGGGGGCAAGTCCCGAACACTGAAGCTTTCTTT.

This clone has a single count. V gene TRBV5-1 combines with J gene TRBJ1-1; D gene ambiguous. CDR3 length: 13 residues. V was shortened by 5 bases and J by 0 bases, with 8 bases between the two germline ends. CDR1 is SGHRS and CDR2 is YFSETQ in the germline V gene. CDR3 in amino acids: CASRPSLNTEAFF. CDR3 DNA sequence: TGCGCCAGCAGGCCTAGCCTGAACACTGAAGCTTTCTTT.

V gene TRBV30 combines with J gene TRBJ1-1; D gene uncertain. Germline-derived CDR1 and CDR2 are GTSNPN and SVGIG (reference sequence). The CDR3 contains 14 residues. Trimming took off 0 bases at V and 6 bases at J, with 14 bases between the two ends. The CDR3: CAWSVWRRMPEAFF. Written as DNA, the CDR3 is TGTGCCTGGAGTGTATGGCGTCGGATGCCTGAAGCTTTCTTT.

The V and J genes are TRBV7-6 and TRBJ1-5, with TRBD1 matching over 9 bases. This CDR3 spans 16 amino acids. The V and J ends lost 5 bases and 5 bases, in that order; junction bases with no gene match: 10. The germline V gene has CDR1 SGHVS and CDR2 FNYEAQ. The DNA of the CDR3 is TGTGCCAGCAGCCAGGGACAGGGAGGGACGGATCAGCCCCAGCATTTT. Amino acids: CASSQGQGGTDQPQHF.

The chain is built from TRBV27 and TRBJ1-1; 7 bases line up with TRBD1. The CDR3 is made up of 13 amino acids. CDR1 and CDR2 (germline): MNHEY, SMNVEV (reference sequence). Losses at the gene ends were 3 bases for V and 5 bases for J; bases not matched to a gene: 3. CDR3 sequence (DNA): TGTGCCAGCAGTTTCGGCAGGGGGACTGAAGCTTTCTTT. As protein: CASSFGRGTEAFF.

In the case of this clone: The sample holds other DNA sequences that translate to the same CDR3. The chain employs TRBV6-5 and TRBJ1-5; no reliable D call. The V gene's germline CDR1 is MNHEY and CDR2 SVGAGI. V lost 6 bases, J lost 0 bases, and 6 bases lay in between. The CDR3 is 13 amino acids. Here the CDR3 DNA reads TGTGCCAGCAGAACGGATAGCAATCAGCCCCAGCATTTT. Translated: CASRTDSNQPQHF.

This chain links TRBV5-6 with TRBJ1-1; possibly TRBD1 for D (5 bases). This CDR3 region has 14 residues. V was pared by 0 bases and J by 3 bases, with 9 bases between. The germline CDR1 and CDR2 sequences are SGHDT and YYEEEE. The CDR3 nucleotides are TGTGCCAGCAGCTTGGTAGGGGAAGACACTGAAGCTTTCTTT. Its translation: CASSLVGEDTEAFF.

V is TRBV3-1 (or the pseudogene TRBV3-2) and J is TRBJ2-1, with 8 nucleotides matching TRBD2. The CDR3 loop spans 16 amino acids. CDR1 is LGHDT and CDR2 is YNNKEL in the germline V gene (reference sequence). The V and J ends lost 1 base and 4 bases, in that order; junction bases with no gene match: 6. CDR3 residues: CASSQGIGGGYNEQFF. Written as DNA, the CDR3 is TGTGCCAGCAGCCAAGGAATCGGGGGGGGTTACAATGAGCAGTTCTTC.

The chain joins TRBV2 to TRBJ1-5; 7 nucleotides line up with TRBD1. Trimming cost V 7 bases and J 6 bases; bases outside gene matches: 12. This CDR3 has 15 amino acids. CDR1 SNHLY and CDR2 FYNNEI come from the germline V gene. In nucleotides, the CDR3 is TGTGCCAGCAAGCCCCGGGACAGTGGGGGTCAGCCCCAGCATTTT. Translated, it gives CASKPRDSGGQPQHF.

The chain links TRBV7-2 to TRBJ2-7; D is unresolved. Germline values: CDR1 SGHTA, CDR2 FQGNSA. Trimming left V 1 base short and J 0 bases short, with 7 bases between. The CDR3 is 14 amino acids. The CDR3 bases are TGTGCCAGCAGCTTAGAACCTAGCTCCTACGAGCAGTACTTC. Its translation: CASSLEPSSYEQYF.

The chain links TRBV5-6 to TRBJ1-5, with a weak D call TRBD1 (6 bases). The germline CDR1 and CDR2 sequences are SGHDT and YYEEEE. V gave up 4 bases and J gave up 11 bases, with 13 bases separating them. The CDR3 consists of 12 residues. In nucleotides, the CDR3 is TGTGCCAGCAGCAGGAAGGGGGGGGCCCAGCATTTT. Translation: CASSRKGGAQHF.

The chain uses TRBV18 and TRBJ1-1; weak D call: TRBD1 (6 bases). Germline CDR1 KGHSH, CDR2 LQKENI. Trimming took 2 bases from V and 1 from J, leaving 14 bases between them. The CDR3 has 16 residues. CDR3 in amino acids: CASSPGWGARNTEAFF. In nucleotides, the CDR3 is TGTGCCAGCTCACCAGGGTGGGGGGCCAGGAACACTGAAGCTTTCTTT.

This clone was detected only once. The CDR3 is CATSRGQGSNEKLFF. As DNA, the CDR3 is TGTGCCACCAGCAGGGGACAGGGCTCTAATGAAAAACTGTTTTTT. This chain joins TRBV15 and TRBJ1-4, with TRBD1 matching 9 bases. The J segment lost 3 bases and the V segment lost 3 bases, leaving 2 bases of the junction unmatched. The CDR3 is made up of 15 amino acids. Germline CDR1 LNHNV, CDR2 YYDKDF (reference sequence).

The chain combines TRBV5-1 with TRBJ1-1; 7 nucleotides match TRBD1. This CDR3 contains 14 residues. Trimming at V came to 4 bases and at J to 0 bases, leaving 3 bases not matched to a gene. Germline CDR1 and CDR2: SGHRS and YFSETQ. CDR3 nucleotides: TGCGCCAGCAGCACAGGACAGGTGAACACTGAAGCTTTCTTT. Translation gives CASSTGQVNTEAFF.